The 25 T cell receptor beta chains below come from one sample, sequenced in a study of T-cell memory formation after mild COVID-19. TCRdb redid the calling of the 5' RACE reads with MiXCR, one entry per CDR3 protein. The data hold hundreds of thousands of distinct CDR3 sequences, with 28% observed a single time. Sequenced material: PBMCs or a T cell subset sorted from them (not recorded which). These receptors were obtained from an adult woman who had mild COVID-19 (a few samples of this study predate the infection). Cell type and time point are not known.

V gene TRBV27 combines with J gene TRBJ1-2, with a tentative D call TRBD1 (5 bases). The ends were cut back, 5 bases at V and 5 bases at J, with 18 bases in the middle. Germline V CDR1 and CDR2: MNHEY, SMNVEV (reference sequence). The CDR3 sequence is 15 residues long. CDR3 sequence (DNA): TGTGCCAGCAGTGCCCGACGGCAGGGTGGATATGGCTACACCTTC. It is translated as CASSARRQGGYGYTF.

This chain joins TRBV24-1 and TRBJ2-1; 10 positions match TRBD2. The CDR3 totals 14 residues. With V trimmed by 4 bases and J by 10 bases, 6 bases remained unmatched. The germline CDR1 and CDR2 sequences are KGHDR and SFDVKD. CDR3 region: CATSDNQLAGEQFF. Here the CDR3 DNA reads TGTGCCACCAGTGACAATCAACTAGCGGGAGAGCAGTTCTTC.

This clonotype came up a few times. The chain couples TRBV29-1 to TRBJ2-1; TRBD2 matches 11 bases. This CDR3 comprises 19 residues. Germline V gene data show CDR1 as SQVTM and CDR2 as ANQGSEA. Unmatched junction bases numbered 17, after V lost 6 bases and J lost 1 base. DNA for the CDR3: TGCAGCGTAGTCGAGGGGGGTAGCGGGAGGGTATATTCCTACAATGAGCAGTTCTTC. It yields the protein CSVVEGGSGRVYSYNEQFF.

CDR3 coding DNA: TGTGCCATCAGTGAGCCGGGACACCTTGAAGCTTTCTTT. Encoded protein: CAISEPGHLEAFF. The chain employs TRBV10-3 and TRBJ1-1, with D possibly being TRBD1 (6 bases). The ends were cut back, 2 bases at V and 7 bases at J, with 11 bases in the middle. The germline gives CDR1 ENHRY, CDR2 SYGVKD. The CDR3 runs 13 residues.

The chain uses TRBV20-1 and TRBJ2-3, with TRBD2 matching over 9 bases. CDR1 and CDR2 (germline): DFQATT, SNEGSKA (reference sequence). This CDR3 is 17 amino acids long. Unmatched junction bases numbered 18, after V lost 5 bases and J lost 6 bases. CDR3 coding DNA: TGCAGTGCTCCCCCCCGGGCGGGGGGGCACCGTGCTGATACGCAGTATTTT. Translated: CSAPPRAGGHRADTQYF.

This chain links TRBV7-9 with TRBJ2-1; 7 nucleotides align to TRBD1. The CDR3 is made up of 14 amino acids. V trimming: 7 bases; J trimming: 2 bases; junction bases outside the gene matches: 5. The V gene's germline CDR1 is SEHNR and CDR2 FQNEAQ (reference sequence). Here the CDR3 reads CASTLGTAYNEQFF. The CDR3 DNA reads TGTGCCAGCACCCTTGGGACAGCCTACAATGAGCAGTTCTTC. The variable domain in full, completed from reference TRBV7-9 and TRBJ2-1, reads DTGVSQNPRHKITKRGQNVTFRCDPISEHNRLYWYRQTLGQGPEFLTYFQNEAQLEKSRLLSDRFSAERPKGSFSTLEIQRTEQGDSAMYLCASTLGTAYNEQFFGPGTRLTVL.

This sequence joins TRBV15 and TRBJ1-2; D is ambiguous. The CDR3 consists of 13 residues. With 0 bases removed from V and 5 bases from J, the gap between germline ends came to 7 bases. CDR1 is LNHNV, CDR2 YYDKDF, per germline (reference sequence). CDR3 sequence: CATSREAWYGYTF. In nucleotides, the CDR3 is TGTGCCACCAGCAGAGAAGCGTGGTATGGCTACACCTTC.

This clonotype was found many times. The chain is built from TRBV12-3 or TRBV12-4 and TRBJ1-1, with unresolved D. V dropped 4 bases and J dropped 1 base, with 4 bases sitting between them. CDR3 length equals 12 residues. The CDR3 here is CASSYGNTEAFF. The CDR3 DNA sequence: TGTGCCAGCAGTTACGGGAACACTGAAGCTTTCTTT.

Regarding this clonotype: This may stem from a read error, because a much larger clone lies one nucleotide away. The V and J genes are TRBV7-3 and TRBJ2-2; no clear D gene. The CDR3 is 14 residues long. The V end was cut by 3 bases, the J end by 2 bases, with 7 bases between. In germline, CDR1 is SGHTA, CDR2 FQGTGA. The CDR3 sequence is CASSFAVNTGELFF. CDR3 sequence (DNA): TGTGCCAGCAGCTTCGCGGTTAACACCGGGGAGCTGTTTTTT.

This clonotype was recorded a few times. The chain couples TRBV10-3 to TRBJ2-5; 9 bases fit TRBD1. The CDR3 loop spans 19 amino acids. Germline V gene lookup returns CDR1 ENHRY and CDR2 SYGVKD. Trimming cost V 3 bases and J 0 bases; bases outside gene matches: 14. The CDR3 region has the DNA TGTGCCATCAGTGAACCGGGACAGGGAGGCCTCCAATACCAAGAGACCCAGTACTTC. Amino acid sequence: CAISEPGQGGLQYQETQYF.

This clonotype was counted a few times. The chain carries TRBV12-3 or TRBV12-4 and TRBJ2-7; the match to TRBD1 covers 9 bases. This CDR3 is built from 15 residues. J was trimmed by 6 bases and V by 6 bases; bases with no gene match: 12. The CDR3 DNA reads as TGTGCCAGCAGCCTCGGGACAGGGAGTCCCCTCGAGCAGTACTTC. Translation gives CASSLGTGSPLEQYF.

This clonotype was found a few times. The chain recombines TRBV7-8 with TRBJ2-1, with 10 bases fitting TRBD2. Germline V gene sequence: CDR1 SGHVS, CDR2 FQNEAQ. V was clipped by 5 bases and J by 10 bases; unmatched bases: 11. CDR3 length equals 15 residues. CDR3 loop: CASSPRRTSGGEQFF. The CDR3 bases are TGTGCCAGCAGCCCTCGGCGGACTAGCGGCGGGGAGCAGTTCTTC.

The chain links TRBV11-3 to TRBJ2-7; weak D call: TRBD1 (6 bases). This CDR3 is built from 15 residues. Looked up from germline, CDR1 is SGHNT and CDR2 is YENEEA. V lost 4 bases and J 4 bases, leaving 17 bases between the germline ends. CDR3: CASSSRLTGLYEQYF. The CDR3 bases are TGTGCCAGCAGCTCACGACTGACAGGCCTTTACGAGCAGTACTTC.

The table lists this clonotype with a few counts. V is TRBV15 and J is TRBJ2-7; D possibly uses TRBD1 or TRBD2 (5 bases each). In germline, CDR1 is LNHNV, CDR2 YYDKDF (reference sequence). The germline V and J ends were trimmed by 0 bases and 0 bases, with 9 bases remaining between them. The CDR3 spans 15 residues. CDR3 in amino acids: CATSRDVGGSYEQYF. The CDR3 DNA follows: TGTGCCACCAGCAGAGATGTTGGGGGCTCCTACGAGCAGTACTTC.

This chain uses TRBV15 with TRBJ2-7; 8 bases agree with TRBD2. This CDR3 contains 15 residues. Germline V gene lookup returns CDR1 LNHNV and CDR2 YYDKDF (reference sequence). The J segment lost 5 bases and the V segment lost 5 bases, leaving 11 bases of the junction unmatched. The CDR3 here is CATSRRGGGVNEQYF. Here the CDR3 DNA reads TGTGCCACCAGCCGACGGGGGGGCGGTGTAAACGAGCAGTACTTC. Based on the CDR3 plus reference TRBV15 and TRBJ2-7, the full variable domain is DAMVIQNPRYQVTQFGKPVTLSCSQTLNHNVMYWYQQKSSQAPKLLFHYYDKDFNNEADTPDNFQSRRPNTSFCFLDIRSPGLGDTAMYLCATSRRGGGVNEQYFGPGTRLTVT.

The CDR3 here is CASSEGSYNEQFF. The CDR3 nucleotides read TGTGCCAGCAGTGAAGGCAGCTACAATGAGCAGTTCTTC. The V gene is TRBV2, the J gene TRBJ2-1; the D is unclear. Trimming stripped 1 base from V and 3 bases from J, with 4 bases between. The CDR3 has 13 residues. Germline V gene data show CDR1 as SNHLY and CDR2 as FYNNEI.

This chain uses TRBV12-3 or TRBV12-4 with TRBJ1-2, with D unclear. The CDR3 is 15 residues long. V shed 5 bases and J shed 3 bases, with 16 bases lying between them. CDR3 in amino acids: CASSARFGRDYGYTF. CDR3 nucleotides: TGTGCCAGCAGTGCCCGCTTTGGGAGGGACTATGGCTACACCTTC.

This chain uses TRBV29-1 with TRBJ2-5; the D call may be TRBD1 or TRBD2 (5 bases each). The V end was cut by 1 base, the J end by 2 bases, with 5 bases between. This CDR3 comprises 12 residues. CDR1 SQVTM and CDR2 ANQGSEA come from the germline V gene. CDR3 sequence (DNA): TGCAGCGTTGAAGGGGGGCAAGAGACCCAGTACTTC. Its protein is CSVEGGQETQYF.

This clonotype was detected a few times. The junction and the germline gene differ at one end; a read error may be behind it. The chain joins TRBV12-3 or TRBV12-4 to TRBJ2-7; 9 nucleotides match TRBD2. The CDR3 is 16 amino acids. The CDR3 coding sequence is TGTGCCAGCAGTTCGGTAATGGGACTAGCCTCCAACGAGCAGTACTTC. Its translation is CASSSVMGLASNEQYF.

This clonotype occurred a few times. J is TRBJ1-5 and V is TRBV7-8; D is unclear. V was pared by 8 bases and J by 5 bases, with 13 bases between. This CDR3 region has 13 residues. Germline V gene data show CDR1 as SGHVS and CDR2 as FQNEAQ. Here the CDR3 reads CASGLGEYQPQHF. The DNA for the CDR3 is TGTGCCAGCGGACTGGGCGAATATCAGCCCCAGCATTTT.

In its sample, this clonotype was seen a few times. The chain links TRBV5-5 to TRBJ1-1; possible D gene TRBD1, 6 bases. CDR3 size: 15 residues. Germline loops: CDR1 SGHKS, CDR2 YYEKEE (reference sequence). The V and J ends lost 4 bases and 0 bases respectively, with 13 bases between them. CDR3 residues: CASSPTGTLNTEAFF. Here the CDR3 DNA reads TGTGCCAGCAGCCCAACAGGGACTCTGAACACTGAAGCTTTCTTT. Variable domain in full (rest from reference TRBV5-5 and TRBJ1-1): DAGVTQSPTHLIKTRGQQVTLRCSPISGHKSVSWYQQVLGQGPQFIFQYYEKEERGRGNFPDRFSARQFPNYSSELNVNALLLGDSALYLCASSPTGTLNTEAFFGQGTRLTVV.

This chain uses TRBV6-2 or TRBV6-3 with TRBJ2-7, with 7 bases fitting TRBD1. Losses at the gene ends were 6 bases for V and 5 bases for J; bases not matched to a gene: 16. CDR3 length: 16 amino acids. Germline CDR1 MNHEY, CDR2 SVGEGT. The CDR3 DNA follows: TGTGCCAGCAGAAATTCACAGGGGCTAGAGAGAAACGAGCAGTACTTC. It yields the protein CASRNSQGLERNEQYF.

The chain employs TRBV4-2 and TRBJ2-2; 12 bases map to TRBD2. Per the germline V gene, CDR1 is LGHNA and CDR2 is YNFKEQ. The ends lost 1 base at V and 4 bases at J; junction bases unmatched: 13. The CDR3 runs to 20 residues. CDR3 loop: CASSQGQGATSGSITGELFF. DNA for the CDR3: TGTGCCAGCAGCCAAGGACAGGGGGCGACTAGCGGGAGCATCACCGGGGAGCTGTTTTTT.

This clonotype was seen more than once but under ten times. The V and J genes are TRBV27 and TRBJ2-3; TRBD2 is a possible D gene (6 bases). The CDR3 totals 12 residues. The germline gives CDR1 MNHEY, CDR2 SMNVEV (reference sequence). V lost 4 bases to trimming and J lost 8 bases, with 10 bases between them. The CDR3 DNA is TGTGCCAGCAGTTCCCTGCGGGGTACGCAGTATTTT. Translated: CASSSLRGTQYF.

The CDR3 DNA is TGTGCCAGCAGCTCCAGCGACAGGGGGCACGGAAACACCATATATTTT. It yields the protein CASSSSDRGHGNTIYF. J is TRBJ1-3 and V is TRBV7-2; TRBD1 agrees at 10 bases. The V and J ends lost 4 bases and 4 bases, in that order; junction bases with no gene match: 7. The germline V gene has CDR1 SGHTA and CDR2 FQGNSA. The CDR3 spans 16 residues.